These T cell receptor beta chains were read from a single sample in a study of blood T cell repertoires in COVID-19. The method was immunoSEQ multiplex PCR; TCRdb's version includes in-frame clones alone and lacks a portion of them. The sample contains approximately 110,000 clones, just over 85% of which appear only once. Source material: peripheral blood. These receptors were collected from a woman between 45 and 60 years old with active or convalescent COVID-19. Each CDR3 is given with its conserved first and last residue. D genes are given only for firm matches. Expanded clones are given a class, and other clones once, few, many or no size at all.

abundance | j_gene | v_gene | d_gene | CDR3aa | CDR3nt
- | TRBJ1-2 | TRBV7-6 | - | CASSQSATGKGYTF | TGTGCCAGCAGCCAAAGTGCTACAGGGAAGGGCTACACCTTC
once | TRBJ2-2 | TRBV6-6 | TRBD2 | CASSYGLAVNTGELFF | TGTGCCAGCAGTTATGGACTAGCGGTTAACACCGGGGAGCTGTTTTTT
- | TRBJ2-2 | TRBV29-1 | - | CSVRTLYATGELFF | TGCAGCGTTCGTACCTTGTACGCGACCGGGGAGCTGTTTTTT
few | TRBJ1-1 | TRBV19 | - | CASSIPGVNTEAFF | TGTGCCAGTAGTATCCCAGGGGTCAACACTGAAGCTTTCTTT
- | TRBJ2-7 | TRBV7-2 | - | CASSPPTDYEQYF | TGTGCCAGCAGCCCCCCAACTGACTACGAGCAGTACTTC
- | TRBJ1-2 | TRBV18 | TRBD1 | CASSPRTGLNYGYTF | TGTGCCAGCTCACCTCGGACAGGCCTTAACTATGGCTACACCTTC
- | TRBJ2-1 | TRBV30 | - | CAASRDTYNEQFF | TGTGCCGCGTCCAGGGACACCTACAATGAGCAGTTCTTC
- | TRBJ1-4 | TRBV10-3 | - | CAISEEREKLFF | TGTGCCATCAGTGAGGAGAGGGAAAAACTGTTTTTT
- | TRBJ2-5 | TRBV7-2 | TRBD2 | CASSLVGTSRETQYF | TGTGCCAGCAGCTTAGTCGGGACTAGCCGGGAGACCCAGTACTTC
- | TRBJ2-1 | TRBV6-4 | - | CASSEGDYNEQFF | TGTGCCAGCAGTGAAGGGGATTACAATGAGCAGTTCTTC
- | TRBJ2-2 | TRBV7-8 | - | CASSLGSWGDTGELFF | TGTGCCAGCAGCTTAGGATCGTGGGGGGACACCGGGGAGCTGTTTTTT
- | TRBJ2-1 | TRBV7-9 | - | CASSLVGSYSYNEQFF | TGTGCCAGCAGCTTAGTGGGCTCATATTCTTACAATGAGCAGTTCTTC
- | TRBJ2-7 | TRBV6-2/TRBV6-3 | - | CASSYAGSPNYEQYF | TGTGCCAGCAGTTACGCCGGTTCTCCCAACTACGAGCAGTACTTC
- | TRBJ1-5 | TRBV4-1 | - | CASSQNRQAPNQPQHF | TGCGCCAGCAGCCAAAACCGCCAAGCGCCCAATCAGCCCCAGCATTTT
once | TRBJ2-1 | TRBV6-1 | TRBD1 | CASSEAVGTGGRGEQFF | TGTGCCAGCAGTGAAGCAGTTGGGACAGGGGGCAGGGGTGAGCAGTTCTTC
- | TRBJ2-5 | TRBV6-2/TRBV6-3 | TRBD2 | CASSRDYGETQYF | TGTGCCAGCAGTAGGGACTACGGAGAGACCCAGTACTTC
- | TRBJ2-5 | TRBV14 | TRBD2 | CASSQVGSGVKETQYF | TGTGCCAGCAGCCAAGTTGGTAGCGGGGTTAAAGAGACCCAGTACTTC
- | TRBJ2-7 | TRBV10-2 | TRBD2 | CASSEREAPYEQYF | TGCGCCAGCAGTGAGCGGGAGGCTCCCTACGAGCAGTACTTC
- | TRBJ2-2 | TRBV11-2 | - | CASSQTRQNTGELFF | TGTGCCAGCAGCCAGACTAGACAAAACACCGGGGAGCTGTTTTTT
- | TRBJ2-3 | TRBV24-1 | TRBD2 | CATSDPTSVADTQYF | TGTGCCACCAGTGACCCGACTAGCGTCGCAGATACGCAGTATTTT
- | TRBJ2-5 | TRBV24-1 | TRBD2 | CATSDEAGGYETQYF | TGTGCCACCAGTGATGAAGCGGGAGGCTATGAGACCCAGTACTTC
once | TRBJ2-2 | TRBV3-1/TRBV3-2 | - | CASSTTIANTGELFF | TGTGCCAGCAGCACGACTATCGCGAACACCGGGGAGCTGTTTTTT
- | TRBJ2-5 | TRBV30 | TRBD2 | CAWSGTSGIVETQYF | TGTGCCTGGAGCGGGACTAGCGGGATCGTGGAGACCCAGTACTTC
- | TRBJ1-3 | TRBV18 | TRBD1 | CASSPPGTGISGNTIYF | TGTGCCAGCTCACCACCCGGGACAGGTATCTCTGGAAACACCATATATTTT
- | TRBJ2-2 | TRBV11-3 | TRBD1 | CASSVGQGNTGELFF | TGTGCCAGCAGCGTAGGACAGGGCAACACCGGGGAGCTGTTTTTT
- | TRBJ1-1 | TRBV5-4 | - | CASSQLRQAVVTEAFF | TGTGCCAGCAGCCAGCTTAGACAGGCGGTAGTCACTGAAGCTTTCTTT
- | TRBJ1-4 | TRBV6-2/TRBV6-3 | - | CASSRARRGITNEKLFF | TGTGCCAGCAGTCGCGCACGACGGGGGATAACTAATGAAAAACTGTTTTTT
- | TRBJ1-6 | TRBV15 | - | CATSTRTVNSPLHF | TGTGCCACCAGCACCCGGACAGTGAATTCACCCCTCCACTTT
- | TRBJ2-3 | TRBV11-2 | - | CASSPGVANTQYF | TGTGCCAGCAGCCCGGGAGTTGCAAATACGCAGTATTTT